A selection of T cell receptor beta chains follows, all from one sample in a study of CD8+CD57+ T cells in acquired aplastic anemia. Each CDR3 protein gets one entry after TCRdb re-called the reads with MiXCR. Of approximately 260,000 distinct CDR3 sequences listed, roughly 82% were seen once; the top ten hold 42%. Sequenced material: sorted CD4+, CD8+, or CD8+CD57+ T cells (not recorded which) from PBMCs. These receptors were taken from a human donor with aplastic anemia. Each CDR3 is given with its conserved first and last residue. A D gene is named only where the DNA matches it firmly. Not all rows give a size; the values are once, few, many and, for expanded clones, a class.

TRBJ2-5	NA	TRBV5-6	15	few	CASSLAEGTKETQYF	TGTGCCAGCAGCTTGGCCGAGGGGACAAAAGAGACCCAGTACTTC
TRBJ2-1	NA	TRBV7-8	14	NA	CASSPGSGNNEQFF	TGTGCCAGCAGCCCGGGGTCAGGGAACAATGAGCAGTTCTTC
TRBJ2-3	TRBD2	TRBV5-4	13	NA	CASSLLAPDTQCF	TGTGCCAGCAGCTTACTAGCGCCAGATACGCAGTGTTTT
TRBJ2-7	NA	TRBV12-3/TRBV12-4	13	NA	CASSRGTYNEQYF	TGTGCCAGCAGTAGGGGGACATACAACGAGCAGTACTTC
TRBJ1-1	NA	TRBV7-8	15	NA	CASSLEVTRDTEAFF	TGTGCCAGCAGCTTAGAGGTGACACGCGACACTGAAGCTTTCTTT
TRBJ1-5	NA	TRBV7-8	15	NA	CASSVSGGPDTPYHF	TGTGCCAGCAGCGTTTCGGGAGGTCCCGATACGCCCTATCATTTT
TRBJ1-1	TRBD1	TRBV19	14	few	CASRKTGGGTEAFF	TGTGCCAGTAGGAAAACAGGGGGCGGCACTGAAGCTTTCTTT
TRBJ2-7	TRBD1	TRBV6-2/TRBV6-3	14	once	CASSYSETGNEQYF	TGTGCCAGCAGTTACTCGGAGACAGGGAACGAGCAGTACTTC
TRBJ2-2	NA	TRBV7-8	15	NA	CASSPNSQGSGELFF	TGTGCCAGCAGCCCGAATTCGCAGGGATCCGGGGAGCTGTTTTTT
TRBJ1-2	NA	TRBV7-9	16	NA	CASSFLERGPNNGYTF	TGTGCCAGCAGCTTCCTAGAGAGGGGACCTAACAATGGCTACACCTTC
TRBJ1-4	TRBD1	TRBV10-3	14	NA	CAISLDRGVEKLFF	TGTGCCATCAGTTTGGACAGGGGGGTCGAAAAACTGTTTTTT
TRBJ2-7	NA	TRBV7-2	15	NA	CASSELEPPPYEQYF	TGTGCCAGCAGTGAGCTAGAGCCGCCCCCCTACGAGCAGTACTTC
TRBJ2-3	TRBD2	TRBV5-6	12	few	CASSLGEGTQYF	TGTGCCAGCAGCTTGGGGGAGGGTACGCAGTATTTT
TRBJ2-7	NA	TRBV11-2	14	NA	CASSSGGGNYEQYF	TGTGCCAGCAGCTCGGGTGGAGGGAACTACGAGCAGTACTTC
TRBJ2-3	NA	TRBV6-5	16	many	CASRVGYGGSTDTQYF	TGTGCCAGCAGGGTCGGATACGGCGGAAGCACAGATACGCAGTATTTT
TRBJ2-3	NA	TRBV25-1	11	NA	CASMSVGTQYF	TGTGCCAGCATGTCGGTTGGTACGCAGTATTTT
TRBJ2-1	NA	TRBV7-8	16	once	CASSLTERGYTNEQFF	TGTGCCAGCAGCTTAACGGAACGGGGGTACACGAATGAGCAGTTCTTC
TRBJ2-5	NA	TRBV7-9	14	NA	CATSLGSGQQDESF	TGTGCCACCAGCTTAGGCAGCGGGCAACAAGACGAGTCCTTC
TRBJ2-1	TRBD2	TRBV7-8	16	NA	CASSLPGGADTDDQFF	TGTGCCAGCAGCTTACCGGGAGGCGCCGATACGGATGATCAGTTCTTC
TRBJ1-3	NA	TRBV10-3	17	NA	CAISDRDGGLRGNTIYF	TGTGCCATCAGTGACCGGGACGGAGGCCTAAGGGGAAACACCATATATTTT
TRBJ2-3	NA	TRBV2	13	NA	CASGAVGTDTQYF	TGTGCCAGCGGGGCCGTCGGCACAGATACGCAGTATTTT